One and the same sample provided the 28 T cell receptor beta chains below, sequenced in a study of cytomegalovirus exposure and HLA in healthy donors. Use of 60 Vbeta and 13 Jbeta primers characterized the PCR. Libraries were prepared by immunoSEQ multiplex PCR; TCRdb keeps only in-frame clonotypes and omits some of them. Seen here are some 190,000 clones, roughly four fifths observed once, and the top ten hold around 3.6%. The source material was PBMCs. The source is a middle-aged man in good health and CMV-seropositive.

The V gene is TRBV6-5, the J gene TRBJ1-2, with D possibly matching TRBD1 (5 bases). The CDR3 has 16 residues. The V end lost 0 bases, the J end lost 7 bases, and 18 bases lay between the germline ends. Looked up from germline, CDR1 is MNHEY and CDR2 is SVGAGI. The CDR3 bases are TGTGCCAGCAGTTACTCAGGTTATCAGGGAAGGTCTGGCTACACCTTC. Translation gives CASSYSGYQGRSGYTF.

CDR3 protein: CASRSTLNTEAFF. DNA for the CDR3: TGTGCCAGCAGGTCGACACTGAACACTGAAGCTTTCTTT. This chain connects TRBV27 to TRBJ1-1; D is undetermined. The V and J ends lost 6 bases and 0 bases respectively, with 8 bases between them. The CDR3 loop spans 13 amino acids. Germline V gene lookup returns CDR1 MNHEY and CDR2 SMNVEV (reference sequence).

V usage is TRBV4-1 and J usage is TRBJ2-5; 8 bases agree with TRBD1. Germline-derived CDR1 and CDR2 are MGHRA and YSYEKL. There are 16 residues in the CDR3. The V and J ends lost 2 bases and 5 bases, in that order; junction bases with no gene match: 10. The CDR3 DNA reads TGCGCCAGCAGCCAAATCCTCCAGGGGGCTTTGGAGACCCAGTACTTC. Protein sequence: CASSQILQGALETQYF.

V usage is TRBV10-1 and J usage is TRBJ2-3; 11 nucleotides match TRBD2. CDR3 length: 16 amino acids. Losses at the gene ends were 4 bases for V and 2 bases for J; bases not matched to a gene: 5. Germline assignment: CDR1 WNHNN and CDR2 SYGVQD (reference sequence). CDR3 loop: CASSVGSGGATDTQYF. The CDR3 DNA is TGCGCCAGCAGTGTCGGTAGCGGGGGGGCCACAGATACGCAGTATTTT.

The chain uses TRBV9 and TRBJ2-5; 10 bases align to TRBD2. Germline loops: CDR1 SGDLS, CDR2 YYNGEE. J gave up 7 bases and V 0 bases, and 6 bases lay outside the gene matches. There are 15 residues in the CDR3. CDR3 coding DNA: TGTGCCAGCAGCGTAGCTCCCCAGCGGGGGGGGACCCAGTACTTC. Protein: CASSVAPQRGGTQYF.

This chain links TRBV5-5 with TRBJ2-3, with 8 positions matching TRBD2. CDR1 is SGHKS and CDR2 is YYEKEE in the germline V gene (reference sequence). CDR3 length: 17 amino acids. V lost 5 bases and J lost 2; bases outside the gene matches: 13. The CDR3 region is CASSNDLSGIPTDTQYF. The CDR3 DNA follows: TGTGCCAGCAGTAACGACCTTAGCGGGATTCCCACAGATACGCAGTATTTT.

This clone was found a few times. The V and J genes are TRBV7-9 and TRBJ1-5; the D gene is possibly TRBD1 (6 bases). Trimming removed 5 bases at V and 7 bases at J, with 12 bases between. Germline V gene data show CDR1 as SEHNR and CDR2 as FQNEAQ (reference sequence). The CDR3 runs 13 residues. The CDR3 bases are TGTGCCAGCAGCCCTGGGACACAGCAGCCCCAGCATTTT. This gives the protein CASSPGTQQPQHF.

This chain joins TRBV29-1 and TRBJ1-5, with no clear D. The germline V gene has CDR1 SQVTM and CDR2 ANQGSEA. V was clipped by 7 bases and J by 5 bases, with 15 bases between them. CDR3 length: 13 amino acids. CDR3 sequence reads: CSANVGRDQPQHF. The DNA of the CDR3 is TGCAGCGCCAACGTGGGGAGGGATCAGCCCCAGCATTTT.

This chain connects TRBV7-3 to TRBJ2-2, with TRBD2 identical over 8 bases. Germline loops: CDR1 SGHTA, CDR2 FQGTGA. Trimming took 3 bases from V and 5 from J; bases not matched to a gene: 5. The CDR3 contains 15 residues. CDR3 DNA sequence: TGTGCCAGCAGCTTCACGGGGGGGAGTACCGGGGAGCTGTTTTTT. Amino acid sequence: CASSFTGGSTGELFF.

Only one count was recorded for this clone. The chain employs TRBV2 and TRBJ2-7; 7 positions agree with TRBD1. Germline CDR1 SNHLY, CDR2 FYNNEI. This CDR3 comprises 16 residues. V shed 3 bases and J 5 bases; nucleotides not matched to a gene: 13. DNA of the CDR3: TGTGCCAGCAGTGACTTTGAAGACAGGGCTGGGGACGAGCAGTACTTC. It specifies CASSDFEDRAGDEQYF.

The chain joins TRBV7-2 to TRBJ2-7, with a possible D match to TRBD2 (6 bases). Germline CDR1 reads SGHTA; CDR2 reads FQGNSA. This CDR3 is built from 13 residues. V lost 5 bases, J lost 7 bases, and 15 bases lay in between. The chain's CDR3 is CASSLGGGEEQYF. In DNA, the CDR3 is TGTGCCAGCAGCCTGGGCGGCGGGGAAGAGCAGTACTTC.

The gene calls are TRBV11-1 and TRBJ2-7, with D possibly TRBD1 on 7 matching bases. The V and J ends lost 5 bases and 3 bases respectively, with 14 bases between them. This CDR3 spans 14 amino acids. CDR1 is SGHAT and CDR2 is FQDESV in the germline V gene (reference sequence). In DNA form, the CDR3 reads TGTGCCAGCAGCCAAAACAGGGGAGGCTACGAGCAGTACTTC. Residues: CASSQNRGGYEQYF.

The chain carries TRBV19 and TRBJ2-7; TRBD1 is a possible D gene (6 bases). Germline V gene data show CDR1 as LNHDA and CDR2 as SQIVND (reference sequence). The CDR3 length is 14 residues. Trimming removed 6 bases from V and 3 bases from J, with 15 bases in between. For the CDR3, the DNA is TGTGCCAGTAGCCCGACAGGAACTTTCTACGAGCAGTACTTC. Translating it yields CASSPTGTFYEQYF. The whole variable domain, filled in from reference TRBV19 and TRBJ2-7, reads DGGITQSPKYLFRKEGQNVTLSCEQNLNHDAMYWYRQDPGQGLRLIYYSQIVNDFQKGDIAEGYSVSREKKESFPLTVTSAQKNPTAFYLCASSPTGTFYEQYFGPGTRLTVT.

V gene TRBV5-4 combines with J gene TRBJ1-2, with 9 bases lining up with TRBD1. The ends lost 0 bases at V and 6 bases at J; junction bases unmatched: 6. Germline loops: CDR1 SGHNT, CDR2 YYREEE (reference sequence). This CDR3 region has 15 residues. The CDR3 nucleotides are TGTGCCAGCAGCTTGGGAACAGGGGGCGGCAATGGCTACACCTTC. This encodes CASSLGTGGGNGYTF.

DNA for the CDR3: TGCGCCAGCAGCAATGTAGCGGGGCACCAAGAGACCCAGTACTTC. This gives the protein CASSNVAGHQETQYF. V gene TRBV5-1 combines with J gene TRBJ2-5, with 8 bases lining up with TRBD2. The CDR3 totals 15 residues. J lost 0 bases, V lost 4 bases, and 5 bases had no gene match. Germline CDR1 reads SGHRS; CDR2 reads YFSETQ.

The J gene is TRBJ1-1, the V gene TRBV19, with 10 bases that match TRBD1. Germline V lookup: CDR1 LNHDA, CDR2 SQIVND (reference sequence). The CDR3 consists of 16 residues. Losses at the gene ends were 4 bases for V and 6 bases for J; bases not matched to a gene: 11. The chain's CDR3 is CASSTSRQGARSEAFF. The CDR3 bases are TGTGCCAGTAGTACTTCGCGACAGGGGGCAAGATCTGAAGCTTTCTTT.

The chain couples TRBV7-2 to TRBJ2-3, with 14 bases that match TRBD2. The germline CDR1 and CDR2 sequences are SGHTA and FQGNSA. The CDR3 is made up of 16 amino acids. Trimming removed 5 bases from V and 7 bases from J; junction bases left unmatched: 8. CDR3 DNA sequence: TGTGCCAGCAGCGCCTGGACTAGCGGGAGGTTGAATACGCAGTATTTT. The encoded protein is CASSAWTSGRLNTQYF.

V is TRBV25-1 and J is TRBJ2-7, with 12 nucleotides matching TRBD2. V lost 8 bases to trimming and J lost 3 bases; unmatched junction nucleotides: 11. In germline, CDR1 is MGHDK, CDR2 SYGVNS. The CDR3 sequence is 16 residues long. The CDR3 here is CASLIELAGGLYEQYF. CDR3 coding DNA: TGTGCCAGCCTAATTGAACTAGCGGGGGGACTCTACGAGCAGTACTTC.

Comments on this clone: Mismatch with germline at one junction end may stem from a read error. This CDR3 is also generated by other DNA sequences in the sample. The chain uses TRBV4-1 and TRBJ2-3; D not resolved. The CDR3 loop spans 14 amino acids. Germline CDR1 reads MGHRA; CDR2 reads YSYEKL. CDR3 region: CASSQEDRADTQYF. The CDR3 bases are TGTGCCAGCAGCCAAGAAGACCGGGCAGATACGCAGTATTTT.

The gene calls are TRBV9 and TRBJ2-7; D may be TRBD2 (5 bases). The CDR3 contains 16 residues. V was trimmed by 0 bases and J by 4 bases, leaving 17 bases between them. Germline CDR1 and CDR2: SGDLS and YYNGEE. The CDR3, as DNA: TGTGCCAGCAGCGTAGTTCGTCCCCTGGGAGAATACGAGCAGTACTTC. This codes for CASSVVRPLGEYEQYF. Full variable domain (missing parts from reference TRBV9 and TRBJ2-7): DSGVTQTPKHLITATGQRVTLRCSPRSGDLSVYWYQQSLDQGLQFLIQYYNGEERAKGNILERFSAQQFPDLHSELNLSSLELGDSALYFCASSVVRPLGEYEQYFGPGTRLTVT.

The table lists this clone with a few counts. V gene TRBV11-1 combines with J gene TRBJ1-2, with a weak D call TRBD1 (5 bases). Germline V gene lookup returns CDR1 SGHAT and CDR2 FQDESV (reference sequence). This CDR3 is built from 14 residues. Trimming stripped 0 bases from V and 6 bases from J, with 11 bases between. This chain's CDR3 is CASSLAVTGHGYTF. The CDR3 nucleotides read TGTGCCAGCAGCTTAGCGGTCACAGGCCATGGCTACACCTTC. Combining the CDR3 with reference TRBV11-1 and TRBJ1-2 gives the whole variable domain EAEVAQSPRYKITEKSQAVAFWCDPISGHATLYWYRQILGQGPELLVQFQDESVVDDSQLPKDRFSAERLKGVDSTLKIQPAELGDSAMYLCASSLAVTGHGYTFGSGTRLTVV.

The chain recombines TRBV6-9 with TRBJ2-7; 8 nucleotides match TRBD1. The germline V gene encodes CDR1 MNHGY and CDR2 SVAAGI. CDR3 size: 14 residues. V was pared by 7 bases and J by 2 bases, with 7 bases of the junction left unmatched. CDR3 bases: TGTGCCAGCATAACGGGACAGGAGACCTACGAGCAGTACTTC. Translated: CASITGQETYEQYF.

V gene TRBV5-5 combines with J gene TRBJ2-2, with TRBD1 matching over 9 bases. The CDR3 spans 15 residues. The germline CDR1 and CDR2 sequences are SGHKS and YYEKEE (reference sequence). The junction had 2 bases not matched to a gene; V was cut back by 3 bases and J by 2 bases. CDR3 nucleotides: TGTGCCAGCAGCTGGGGACAGGGAAACACCGGGGAGCTGTTTTTT. It translates to CASSWGQGNTGELFF.

The V call is TRBV14, the J call TRBJ2-3; 7 bases agree with TRBD1. V shed 5 bases, J shed 1 base, and the junction held 6 bases outside the gene matches. The germline V gene encodes CDR1 SGHDN and CDR2 FVKESK. The CDR3 has 15 amino acids. The CDR3 spells CASSTRTGGTDTQYF. In DNA form, the CDR3 reads TGTGCCAGCAGCACCCGGACAGGCGGCACAGATACGCAGTATTTT.

The rearrangement joins TRBV2 to TRBJ1-1; the match to TRBD1 covers 7 bases. This CDR3 spans 15 amino acids. Trimming at V came to 2 bases and at J to 4 bases, leaving 7 bases not matched to a gene. Looked up from germline, CDR1 is SNHLY and CDR2 is FYNNEI. The CDR3 DNA is TGTGCCAGCAGTGAATATGGACAGGTGGGCACTGAAGCTTTCTTT. Residues: CASSEYGQVGTEAFF.

The gene calls are TRBV27 and TRBJ1-1, with TRBD1 matching over 9 bases. The CDR3 spans 15 residues. Per germline, CDR1 MNHEY and CDR2 SMNVEV (reference sequence). The V gene end was trimmed by 5 bases and the J gene end by 4 bases; junction bases not matched to a gene: 8. DNA for the CDR3: TGTGCCAGCAGTCCCCCCGGGACAGGGATCACTGAAGCTTTCTTT. Its translation: CASSPPGTGITEAFF.

V and J are TRBV6-1 and TRBJ1-1; D not certain. Germline CDR1 and CDR2: MNHNS and SASEGT. V gave up 5 bases and J gave up 5 bases, with 15 bases separating them. CDR3 size: 14 residues. The CDR3 loop reads CASSSTQLGTEAFF. CDR3 nucleotide sequence: TGTGCCAGCAGTTCGACACAACTTGGGACTGAAGCTTTCTTT.

The V gene is TRBV7-8, the J gene TRBJ2-7, with 7 bases identical to TRBD2. This CDR3 is built from 14 residues. The V gene's germline CDR1 is SGHVS and CDR2 FQNEAQ. V shed 5 bases and J 1 base; nucleotides not matched to a gene: 5. CDR3 DNA: TGTGCCAGCAGCCGGGGGGACTGGTCCTACGAGCAGTACTTC. Protein sequence: CASSRGDWSYEQYF.